These 14 T cell receptor beta chains were sequenced from one sample in a study of T cell changes during pregnancy in multiple sclerosis. The protocol was immunoSEQ multiplex PCR, while the TCRdb copy is restricted to in-frame clones and leaves out a portion. The table records around 57,000 clones, 85% to 95% of them present only once. Specimen: CD4+ T cells from peripheral blood mononuclear cells, collected in the third trimester of pregnancy. These receptors were collected from a female donor with multiple sclerosis, enrolled in a pregnancy study.

The chain has TRBV5-1 and TRBJ2-1; 8 bases map to TRBD1. This CDR3 is built from 15 residues. V dropped 0 bases and J dropped 5; count of bases not matched to a gene: 4. The V gene's germline CDR1 is SGHRS and CDR2 YFSETQ. CDR3 protein: CASSLAATGDNEQFF. In nucleotides, the CDR3 is TGCGCCAGCAGCTTGGCGGCGACAGGGGACAATGAGCAGTTCTTC.

The gene calls are TRBV9 and TRBJ2-7; the D gene is possibly TRBD1 (6 bases). The CDR3 runs 15 residues. CDR1 SGDLS and CDR2 YYNGEE come from the germline V gene. V was shortened by 4 bases and J by 7 bases, with 21 bases between the two germline ends. The CDR3, as DNA: TGTGCCAGCAGCACCCGGACAGAATCCCTGGGGGAGCAGTACTTC. It codes for CASSTRTESLGEQYF.

This clone was recorded once. The chain combines TRBV19 with TRBJ1-1, with D maybe TRBD1 (6 bases). CDR1 is LNHDA and CDR2 is SQIVND in the germline V gene (reference sequence). V was clipped by 6 bases and J by 4 bases, with 18 bases between them. This CDR3 has 15 amino acids. CDR3 region: CASSPGGAGGTEAFF. The CDR3, as DNA: TGTGCCAGTAGCCCGGGGGGGGCCGGCGGCACTGAAGCTTTCTTT.

This clone was recorded once. This sequence joins TRBV10-3 and TRBJ2-7; 11 bases are shared with TRBD2. Trimming took 6 bases from V and 4 from J; bases not matched to a gene: 5. This CDR3 spans 14 amino acids. CDR1 is ENHRY and CDR2 is SYGVKD in the germline V gene. The DNA for the CDR3 is TGTGCCATCAGCCGGACTAGCGGGCTTTACGAGCAGTACTTC. Translated: CAISRTSGLYEQYF.

This clone was detected only once. The chain employs TRBV28 and TRBJ1-1; a possible D gene is TRBD1 (5 bases). Germline V gene data show CDR1 as MDHEN and CDR2 as SYDVKM. The CDR3 totals 13 residues. Trimming stripped 3 bases from V and 4 bases from J, with 9 bases between. The CDR3 DNA reads as TGTGCCAGCAGTTTTCAGGGAGGCACTGAAGCTTTCTTT. It is translated as CASSFQGGTEAFF.

The chain combines TRBV5-4 with TRBJ2-5; D is perhaps TRBD1 (6 bases). V dropped 3 bases and J dropped 1 base, with 16 bases sitting between them. The germline CDR1 and CDR2 sequences are SGHNT and YYREEE (reference sequence). The length of the CDR3 is 16 residues. CDR3 sequence (DNA): TGTGCCAGCAGCTCGTTCGGGACACTTCTCCAAGAGACCCAGTACTTC. Protein: CASSSFGTLLQETQYF.

The genes are TRBV9 and TRBJ2-5, with TRBD2 matching over 12 bases. Trimming at V came to 4 bases and at J to 2 bases, leaving 12 bases not matched to a gene. CDR3 length: 18 residues. Germline CDR1 SGDLS, CDR2 YYNGEE. CDR3 coding DNA: TGTGCCAGCAGCCCCAGGTCGACTAGCGGGGGACTACAAGAGACCCAGTACTTC. Translating gives CASSPRSTSGGLQETQYF.

The V and J genes are TRBV6-1 and TRBJ2-7, with D tentatively TRBD1 (6 bases). The CDR3 has 14 amino acids. V was clipped by 6 bases and J by 2 bases, with 14 bases between them. The germline CDR1 and CDR2 sequences are MNHNS and SASEGT. DNA for the CDR3: TGTGCCAGCAGGTCGACAGGTTTTCCCTACGAGCAGTACTTC. Amino acids: CASRSTGFPYEQYF.

The V gene is TRBV10-3, the J gene TRBJ1-1; D perhaps matches TRBD1 (5 bases). Germline V CDR1 and CDR2: ENHRY, SYGVKD. This CDR3 comprises 13 residues. With 7 bases removed from V and 1 base from J, the gap between germline ends came to 10 bases. CDR3 amino acids: CAITTEWNTEAFF. The CDR3 nucleotides read TGTGCCATCACGACAGAGTGGAACACTGAAGCTTTCTTT.

The chain uses TRBV9 and TRBJ1-4; tentative D call: TRBD1 (5 bases). Per germline, CDR1 SGDLS and CDR2 YYNGEE. This CDR3 contains 15 residues. Trimming removed 4 bases from V and 7 bases from J, with 17 bases in between. CDR3 nucleotides: TGTGCCAGCAGCCCGCGGACATCGGTGGGTGAAAAACTGTTTTTT. It translates to CASSPRTSVGEKLFF.

The V gene is TRBV18, the J gene TRBJ2-3, with a tentative D call TRBD1 (5 bases). Germline loops: CDR1 KGHSH, CDR2 LQKENI. The CDR3 covers 14 residues. V lost 4 bases and J 4 bases, leaving 12 bases between the germline ends. CDR3 in DNA: TGTGCCAGCTCACGCCAGACAGAGCCAGATACGCAGTATTTT. Translation: CASSRQTEPDTQYF. Complete variable domain (other parts from reference TRBV18 and TRBJ2-3): NAGVMQNPRHLVRRRGQEARLRCSPMKGHSHVYWYRQLPEEGLKFMVYLQKENIIDESGMPKERFSAEFPKEGPSILRIQQVVRGDSAAYFCASSRQTEPDTQYFGPGTRLTVL.

This chain joins TRBV29-1 and TRBJ2-3; 7 nucleotides match TRBD1. The length of the CDR3 is 13 residues. Germline trimming cut 4 bases from V and 3 bases from J; bases unmatched to any gene: 4. Germline CDR1 is SQVTM and CDR2 is ANQGSEA. The CDR3 sequence is CSVGTGATDTQYF. As DNA, the CDR3 is TGCAGCGTTGGGACAGGAGCGACAGATACGCAGTATTTT.

The chain combines TRBV25-1 with TRBJ1-2, with D tentatively TRBD1 (5 bases). This CDR3 has 13 amino acids. V lost 4 bases, J lost 7 bases, and 13 bases lay in between. Germline V gene sequence: CDR1 MGHDK, CDR2 SYGVNS. This CDR3 reads CASSGSGMGGYTF. The CDR3 DNA is TGTGCCAGCAGTGGATCAGGGATGGGTGGCTACACCTTC.

The V call is TRBV19, the J call TRBJ1-2, with D perhaps matching TRBD1 (6 bases). CDR3 length equals 13 residues. Germline loops: CDR1 LNHDA, CDR2 SQIVND (reference sequence). V was shortened by 6 bases and J by 8 bases, with 16 bases between the two germline ends. The CDR3 reads CASSLGAGDGYTF. CDR3 DNA sequence: TGTGCCAGTAGCCTTGGGGCAGGGGACGGCTACACCTTC.